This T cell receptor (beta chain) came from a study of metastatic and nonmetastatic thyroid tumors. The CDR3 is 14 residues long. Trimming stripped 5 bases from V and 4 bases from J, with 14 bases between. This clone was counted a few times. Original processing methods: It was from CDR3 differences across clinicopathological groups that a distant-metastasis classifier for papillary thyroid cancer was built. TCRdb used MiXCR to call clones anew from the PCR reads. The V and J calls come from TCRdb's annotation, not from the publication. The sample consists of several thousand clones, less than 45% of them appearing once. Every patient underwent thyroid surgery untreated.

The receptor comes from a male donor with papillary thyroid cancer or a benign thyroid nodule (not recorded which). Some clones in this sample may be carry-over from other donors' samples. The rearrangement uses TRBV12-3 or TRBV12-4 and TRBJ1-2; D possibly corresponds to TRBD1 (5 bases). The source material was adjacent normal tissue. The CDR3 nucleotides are TGTGCCAGCAGTATAACGGGGGTGGGCTATGGCTACACCTTC. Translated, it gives CASSITGVGYGYTF.